This TCR beta chain derives from a study of CD8+CD57+ T cells in acquired aplastic anemia. This clonotype was seen repeatedly, ten times or more. Its matching antigen is unknown. Germline-derived CDR1 and CDR2 are DFQATT and SNEGSKA (reference sequence). V lost 1 base, J lost 0 bases, and 5 bases stayed unmatched. The CDR3 runs to 17 residues. Study outcomes and limitations: Comparison of patients with controls identified approximately 28 shared CD8+ CDR3 sequences.

Those patients picked for sequencing had displayed CD8+CD57+ cell expansion on flow cytometry. The template for TCR beta VDJ and CDR3 sequence profiling was genomic DNA. TCRdb independently ran MiXCR on the reads; one entry per CDR3 protein. Counted here are around 50,000 distinct CDR3 sequences, around 50% occurring once; the ten biggest clones make up about 16%. Source material: sorted CD4+, CD8+, or CD8+CD57+ T cells (not recorded which) from PBMCs. The chain couples TRBV20-1 to TRBJ2-1; 11 bases map to TRBD2. The sequence was collected from a human donor with aplastic anemia. CDR3 loop: CSARGFSGGDSYNEQFF. CDR3 nucleotide sequence: TGCAGTGCTAGAGGGTTTAGCGGGGGGGACTCCTACAATGAGCAGTTCTTC.